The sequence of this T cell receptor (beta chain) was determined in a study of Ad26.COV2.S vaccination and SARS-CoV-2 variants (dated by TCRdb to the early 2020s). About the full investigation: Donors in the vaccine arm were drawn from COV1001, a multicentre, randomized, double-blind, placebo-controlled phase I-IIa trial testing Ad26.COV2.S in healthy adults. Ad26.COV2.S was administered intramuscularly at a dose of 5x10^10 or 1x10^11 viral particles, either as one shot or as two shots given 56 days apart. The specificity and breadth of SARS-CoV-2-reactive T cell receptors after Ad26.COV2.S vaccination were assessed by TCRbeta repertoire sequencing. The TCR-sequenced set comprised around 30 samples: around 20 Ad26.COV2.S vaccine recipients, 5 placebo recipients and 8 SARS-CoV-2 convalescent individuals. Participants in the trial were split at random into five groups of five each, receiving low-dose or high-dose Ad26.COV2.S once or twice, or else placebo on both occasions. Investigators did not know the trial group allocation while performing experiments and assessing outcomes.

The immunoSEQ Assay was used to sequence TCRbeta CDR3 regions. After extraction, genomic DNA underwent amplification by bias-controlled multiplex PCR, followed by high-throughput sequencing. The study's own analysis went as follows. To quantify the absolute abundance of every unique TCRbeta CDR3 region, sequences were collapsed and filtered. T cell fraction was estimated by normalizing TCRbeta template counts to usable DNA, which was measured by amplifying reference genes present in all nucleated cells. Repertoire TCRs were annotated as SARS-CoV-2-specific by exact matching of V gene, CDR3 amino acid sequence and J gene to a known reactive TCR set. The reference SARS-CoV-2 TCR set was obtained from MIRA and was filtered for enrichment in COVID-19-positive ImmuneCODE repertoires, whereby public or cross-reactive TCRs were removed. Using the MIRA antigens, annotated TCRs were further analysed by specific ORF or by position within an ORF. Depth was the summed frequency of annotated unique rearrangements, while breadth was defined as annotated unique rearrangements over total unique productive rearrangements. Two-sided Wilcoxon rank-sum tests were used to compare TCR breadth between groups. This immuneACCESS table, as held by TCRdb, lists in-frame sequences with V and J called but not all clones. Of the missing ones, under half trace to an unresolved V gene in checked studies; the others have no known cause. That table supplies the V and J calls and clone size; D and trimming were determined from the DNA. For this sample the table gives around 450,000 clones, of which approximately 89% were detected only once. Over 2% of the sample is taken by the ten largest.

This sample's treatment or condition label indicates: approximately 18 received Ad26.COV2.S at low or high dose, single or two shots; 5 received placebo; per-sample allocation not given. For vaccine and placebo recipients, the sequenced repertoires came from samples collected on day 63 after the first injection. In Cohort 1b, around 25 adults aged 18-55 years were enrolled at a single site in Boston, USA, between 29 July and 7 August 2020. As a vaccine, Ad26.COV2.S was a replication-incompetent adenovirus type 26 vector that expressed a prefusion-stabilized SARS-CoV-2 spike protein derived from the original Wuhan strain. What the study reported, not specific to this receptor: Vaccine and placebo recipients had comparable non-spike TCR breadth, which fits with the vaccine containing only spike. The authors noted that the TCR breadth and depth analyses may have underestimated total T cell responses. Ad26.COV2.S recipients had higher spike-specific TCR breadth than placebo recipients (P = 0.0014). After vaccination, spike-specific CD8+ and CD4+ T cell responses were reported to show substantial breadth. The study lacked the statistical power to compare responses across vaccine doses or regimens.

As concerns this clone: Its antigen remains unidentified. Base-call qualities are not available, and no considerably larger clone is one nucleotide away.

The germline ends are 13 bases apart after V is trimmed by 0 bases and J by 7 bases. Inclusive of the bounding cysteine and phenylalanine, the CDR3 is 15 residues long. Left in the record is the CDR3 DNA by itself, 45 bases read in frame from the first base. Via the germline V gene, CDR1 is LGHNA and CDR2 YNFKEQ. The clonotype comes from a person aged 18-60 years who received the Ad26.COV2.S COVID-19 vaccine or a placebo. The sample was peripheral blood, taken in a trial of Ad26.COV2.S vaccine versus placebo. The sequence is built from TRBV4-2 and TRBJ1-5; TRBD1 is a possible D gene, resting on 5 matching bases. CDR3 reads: CASSQDYGGGQPQHF. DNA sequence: TGTGCCAGCAGCCAAGATTACGGGGGTGGGCAGCCCCAGCATTTT.